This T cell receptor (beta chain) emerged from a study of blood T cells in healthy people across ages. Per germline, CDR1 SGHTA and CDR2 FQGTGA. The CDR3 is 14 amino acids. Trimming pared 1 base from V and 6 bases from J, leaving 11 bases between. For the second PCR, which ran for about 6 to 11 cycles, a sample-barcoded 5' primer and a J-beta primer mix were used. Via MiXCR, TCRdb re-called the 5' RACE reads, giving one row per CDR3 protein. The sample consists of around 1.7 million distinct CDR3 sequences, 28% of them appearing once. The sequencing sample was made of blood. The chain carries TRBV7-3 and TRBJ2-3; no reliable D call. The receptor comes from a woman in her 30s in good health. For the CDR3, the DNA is TGTGCCAGCAGCTTAAAAGGAGCCAGGGATACGCAGTATTTT. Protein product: CASSLKGARDTQYF.